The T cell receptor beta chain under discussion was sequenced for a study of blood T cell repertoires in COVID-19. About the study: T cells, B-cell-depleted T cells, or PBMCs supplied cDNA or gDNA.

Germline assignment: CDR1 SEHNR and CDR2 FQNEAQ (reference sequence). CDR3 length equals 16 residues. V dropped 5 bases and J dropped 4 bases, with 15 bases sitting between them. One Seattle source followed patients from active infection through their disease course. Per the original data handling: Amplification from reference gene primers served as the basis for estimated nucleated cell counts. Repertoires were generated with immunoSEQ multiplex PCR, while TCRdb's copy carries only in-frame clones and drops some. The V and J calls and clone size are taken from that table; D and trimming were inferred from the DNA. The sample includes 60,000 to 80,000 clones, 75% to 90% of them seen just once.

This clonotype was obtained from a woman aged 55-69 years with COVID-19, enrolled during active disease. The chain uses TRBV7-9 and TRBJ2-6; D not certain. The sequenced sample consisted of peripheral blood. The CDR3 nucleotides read TGTGCCAGCAGCCCCGCACTGCAATACGGGGCCAACGTCCTGACTTTC. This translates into CASSPALQYGANVLTF.